Presented here are 20 T cell receptor beta chains from one specimen sequenced in a study of T cells after yellow fever vaccination. Via MiXCR, TCRdb re-called the 5' RACE reads, giving one row per CDR3 protein. Among about 250,000 distinct CDR3 sequences listed, roughly 3.7% were seen once. The sample was PBMCs, taken 15 days after the yellow fever booster vaccination. Every receptor here comes from a man between 18 and 35 years old who received the YFV17D yellow fever vaccine.

This clonotype was found many times. The chain is built from TRBV10-3 and TRBJ1-5; D unclear. CDR1 is ENHRY, CDR2 SYGVKD, per germline. Trimming pared 8 bases from V and 8 bases from J, leaving 16 bases between. The CDR3 is 13 amino acids. CDR3 DNA sequence: TGTGCCATCTCGCGGTTTGGGGATGAGCCCCAGCATTTT. This codes for CAISRFGDEPQHF.

In its sample, this clonotype was seen many times. This rearrangement joins TRBV4-1 to TRBJ2-1; TRBD2 aligns across 11 bases. V shed 2 bases, J shed 6 bases, and the junction held 6 bases outside the gene matches. The CDR3 has 16 amino acids. CDR1 and CDR2 (germline): MGHRA, YSYEKL. The CDR3 region is CASSQRHLAGGNEQFF. CDR3 DNA sequence: TGCGCCAGCAGCCAAAGGCATCTAGCGGGAGGCAATGAGCAGTTCTTC.

This clonotype was detected ten times or more. J is TRBJ1-2 and V is TRBV9, with a tentative D call TRBD1 (6 bases). Deletions cut 0 bases from V and 3 bases from J, with 18 bases between. The CDR3 contains 17 residues. Germline assignment: CDR1 SGDLS and CDR2 YYNGEE. Here the CDR3 DNA reads TGTGCCAGCAGCGTAGCTTCCCCAGCGGGGGCCGACTATGGCTACACCTTC. It is translated as CASSVASPAGADYGYTF. The whole variable domain, remainder taken from reference TRBV9 and TRBJ1-2, is DSGVTQTPKHLITATGQRVTLRCSPRSGDLSVYWYQQSLDQGLQFLIQYYNGEERAKGNILERFSAQQFPDLHSELNLSSLELGDSALYFCASSVASPAGADYGYTFGSGTRLTVV.

This clonotype was seen a few times. The DNA for the CDR3 is TGTGCCAGCAGCGGTCGACAGGGGGCAGATGGCTACACCTTC. Protein product: CASSGRQGADGYTF. The chain uses TRBV7-9 and TRBJ1-2, with 10 bases lining up with TRBD1. Trimming cost V 5 bases and J 6 bases; bases outside gene matches: 6. This CDR3 comprises 14 residues. Germline lookup yields CDR1 SEHNR and CDR2 FQNEAQ (reference sequence). Looking up the rest from reference TRBV7-9 and TRBJ1-2 gives the full variable domain: DTGVSQNPRHKITKRGQNVTFRCDPISEHNRLYWYRQTLGQGPEFLTYFQNEAQLEKSRLLSDRFSAERPKGSFSTLEIQRTEQGDSAMYLCASSGRQGADGYTFGSGTRLTVV.

On this clonotype: This sequence may be a read error, since a much larger clone differs from it by one base. V usage is TRBV7-9 and J usage is TRBJ2-1; D unclear. Germline CDR1 is SEHNR and CDR2 is FQNEAQ (reference sequence). The CDR3 has 20 residues. V was clipped by 2 bases and J by 8 bases, with 31 bases between them. CDR3 nucleotide sequence: TGTGCCAGCAGCTTATTCCCCCTTCCGGCACTCACAGCTTTAGAGGATGAGCAGTTCTTC. Translating gives CASSLFPLPALTALEDEQFF.

This clonotype was seen many times. This chain uses TRBV5-1 with TRBJ1-1; D is ambiguous. Trimming shortened V by 0 bases and J by 6 bases, and 15 bases separated the two germline ends. The CDR3 loop spans 15 amino acids. CDR1 is SGHRS and CDR2 is YFSETQ in the germline V gene. CDR3 DNA sequence: TGCGCCAGCAGCTTGGATGTGACGATTGCCGCTGAAGCTTTCTTT. Encoded protein: CASSLDVTIAAEAFF. Using reference TRBV5-1 and TRBJ1-1 for the parts outside the CDR3, the full variable domain is KAGVTQTPRYLIKTRGQQVTLSCSPISGHRSVSWYQQTPGQGLQFLFEYFSETQRNKGNFPGRFSGRQFSNSRSEMNVSTLELGDSALYLCASSLDVTIAAEAFFGQGTRLTVV.

The sample holds many counts of this clonotype. V usage is TRBV7-2 and J usage is TRBJ2-1, with 12 positions matching TRBD2. The CDR3 covers 18 residues. Germline loops: CDR1 SGHTA, CDR2 FQGNSA. V lost 5 bases, J lost 0 bases, and 8 bases stayed unmatched. The CDR3 DNA is TGTGCCAGCAGCACAAGACTAGCGGGGGAGAGCTCCTACAATGAGCAGTTCTTC. Amino acids: CASSTRLAGESSYNEQFF.

This clonotype was detected many times. J is TRBJ2-7 and V is TRBV19; TRBD1 agrees at 7 bases. CDR3 length equals 15 residues. V gave up 7 bases and J gave up 0 bases; unmatched junction bases: 9. CDR1 is LNHDA, CDR2 SQIVND, per germline (reference sequence). CDR3 in DNA: TGTGCCAGTAAGCGGACAGGCCCGGCCTCCTACGAGCAGTACTTC. Its protein product is CASKRTGPASYEQYF. The whole variable domain, filled in from reference TRBV19 and TRBJ2-7, reads DGGITQSPKYLFRKEGQNVTLSCEQNLNHDAMYWYRQDPGQGLRLIYYSQIVNDFQKGDIAEGYSVSREKKESFPLTVTSAQKNPTAFYLCASKRTGPASYEQYFGPGTRLTVT.

This clonotype was counted a few times. V gene TRBV29-1 combines with J gene TRBJ1-5, with D possibly being TRBD1 (5 bases). Germline CDR1 and CDR2: SQVTM and ANQGSEA. Trimming left V 5 bases short and J 6 bases short, with 17 bases between. The CDR3 is made up of 14 amino acids. The CDR3 is CSVSEGQGSQPQHF. The CDR3 DNA sequence: TGCAGCGTTTCGGAAGGGCAGGGAAGTCAGCCCCAGCATTTT.

This clonotype turned up a few times. This chain uses TRBV5-1 with TRBJ1-2; TRBD1 might be the D (5 bases). V shed 2 bases and J shed 4 bases, with 18 bases lying between them. The CDR3 is 16 residues long. The germline gives CDR1 SGHRS, CDR2 YFSETQ. The DNA for the CDR3 is TGCGCCAGCAGCTTAGGTCGGGCAGGGAACTTCTATGGCTACACCTTC. This translates into CASSLGRAGNFYGYTF.

This clonotype was seen at least ten times. This sequence joins TRBV27 and TRBJ2-1; D ambiguous. The CDR3 runs to 12 residues. Deletions cut 5 bases from V and 6 bases from J, with 8 bases between. Germline-derived CDR1 and CDR2 are MNHEY and SMNVEV (reference sequence). As DNA, the CDR3 is TGTGCCAGCAGTGGGGTTAGCAATGAGCAGTTCTTC. This encodes CASSGVSNEQFF.

The sample holds a few counts of this clonotype. The V call is TRBV4-2, the J call TRBJ2-1; either TRBD1 or TRBD2 may fit D (5 bases each). Germline values: CDR1 LGHNA, CDR2 YNFKEQ. The V gene lost 3 bases and the J gene lost 12 bases, with 15 bases spanning the gap. The CDR3 covers 13 residues. The CDR3 DNA sequence: TGTGCCAGCAGCCAGTGGGAGAGAACAGGGCAGTTCTTC. This sequence encodes CASSQWERTGQFF.

This clonotype has at least ten counts. The chain has TRBV7-2 and TRBJ1-4; TRBD1 is a possible D gene (6 bases). The CDR3 is made up of 13 amino acids. Trimming stripped 5 bases from V and 7 bases from J, with 11 bases between. In germline, CDR1 is SGHTA, CDR2 FQGNSA. The CDR3 DNA follows: TGTGCCAGCAGCAAGGGGGGGGGTGAAAAACTGTTTTTT. Its protein product is CASSKGGGEKLFF.

This clonotype appeared many times. The V and J genes are TRBV12-3 or TRBV12-4 and TRBJ1-1; 10 bases are shared with TRBD1. J was trimmed by 0 bases and V by 5 bases; bases with no gene match: 15. The CDR3 sequence is 19 residues long. The CDR3 here is CASSPPARTGGDMNTEAFF. CDR3 sequence (DNA): TGTGCCAGCAGTCCGCCTGCTAGGACAGGGGGGGATATGAACACTGAAGCTTTCTTT.

This clonotype was counted many times. The chain uses TRBV4-1 and TRBJ2-2; tentative D call: TRBD2 (5 bases). CDR3 length: 14 residues. Germline CDR1 and CDR2: MGHRA and YSYEKL. Trimming took off 2 bases at V and 13 bases at J, with 17 bases between the two ends. The CDR3 loop reads CASSQMTSGIGLFF. As DNA, the CDR3 is TGCGCCAGCAGCCAAATGACGAGCGGTATCGGGCTGTTTTTT.

The table lists this clonotype with many counts. V and J are TRBV6-6 and TRBJ1-5; D unresolved. The germline V gene has CDR1 MNHNY and CDR2 SVGAGI (reference sequence). Trimming shortened V by 5 bases and J by 0 bases, and 11 bases separated the two germline ends. The CDR3 is made up of 15 amino acids. CDR3: CASSPSGYSNQPQHF. The CDR3 region has the DNA TGTGCCAGCAGTCCCTCCGGATATAGCAATCAGCCCCAGCATTTT.

There are many counts of this clonotype. The chain links TRBV4-3 to TRBJ2-5; 9 nucleotides agree with TRBD2. V was pared by 1 base and J by 2 bases, with 2 bases of the junction left unmatched. The CDR3 length is 15 residues. The germline gives CDR1 LGHNA, CDR2 YSLEER. The DNA for the CDR3 is TGCGCCAGCAGCCAAGGACTAGCGGCTCAAGAGACCCAGTACTTC. Protein product: CASSQGLAAQETQYF.

This clonotype was counted at least ten times. The chain employs TRBV12-3 or TRBV12-4 and TRBJ1-6; the D is unclear. The CDR3 is made up of 13 amino acids. Trimming took 7 bases from V and 5 from J, leaving 9 bases between them. The CDR3 nucleotides are TGTGCCAGCACAGAGTCGAATAATTCACCCCTCCACTTT. Its translation is CASTESNNSPLHF.

The genes are TRBV6-5 and TRBJ1-4, with TRBD1 as a possible D gene (5 bases). CDR3 length: 13 amino acids. CDR1 and CDR2 (germline): MNHEY, SVGAGI. The germline V and J ends were trimmed by 4 bases and 6 bases, with 9 bases remaining between them. CDR3 amino acids: CASSLTADEKLFF. CDR3 nucleotide sequence: TGTGCCAGCAGTTTGACAGCTGATGAAAAACTGTTTTTT.

In its sample, this clonotype was seen many times. The junction differs from germline at one of its ends, possibly a read error. The genes are TRBV7-8 and TRBJ1-2; D ambiguous. The CDR3 is 12 amino acids. Germline V gene data show CDR1 as SGHVS and CDR2 as FQNEAQ. The CDR3 is CASSSTPYDYTF. CDR3 sequence (DNA): TGTGCCAGCAGCTCCACCCCTTATGACTACACCTTC.